This entry describes one T cell receptor beta chain. The entry originates in a study of blood T cell repertoires in COVID-19. Study in general: Acute-phase and convalescent COVID-19 samples originated in the United States, Italy and Spain.

Original handling: Estimates of nucleated cell counts were drawn from the amplification of reference gene primers. Profiled with immunoSEQ multiplex PCR; TCRdb holds only in-frame clones, not every one. V and J calls and clone size follow that table, whereas D and trimming were derived from the DNA. The data hold tens of thousands of clones, with about 86% observed a single time. The CDR3 is made up of 15 amino acids. Germline assignment: CDR1 MNHEY and CDR2 SVGAGI. V lost 0 bases, J lost 3 bases, and 12 bases lay in between. This TCR came from a man between 65 and 85 years old with active COVID-19. The source material was peripheral blood. The gene calls are TRBV6-5 and TRBJ2-7; weak D call: TRBD1 (6 bases). CDR3 sequence (DNA): TGTGCCAGCAGTTACTCGGCAGGACAGTACTACGAGCAGTACTTC. This translates into CASSYSAGQYYEQYF.